This T cell receptor beta chain emerged from a study of blood T cell repertoires in COVID-19. This clone has a handful of counts. V lost 7 bases and J lost 0; bases outside the gene matches: 4. Germline V gene data show CDR1 as SQVTM and CDR2 as ANQGSEA. CDR3 length: 13 residues. TCRdb's table, derived via immunoSEQ multiplex PCR, lists solely in-frame clones and lacks some. The sample holds around 250,000 clones, around 84% seen once. Material: PBMCs or T cells enriched from blood (not recorded which). The clonotype was recovered from a woman between 50 and 59 years old who had been exposed to COVID-19. The chain employs TRBV29-1 and TRBJ2-3; 7 nucleotides match TRBD2. The CDR3 loop is CSARLASTDTQYF. CDR3 coding DNA: TGCAGCGCCAGACTAGCTAGCACAGATACGCAGTATTTT.